This entry features one T cell receptor (beta chain) sequence. This receptor's antigen is unknown. The input lacks base qualities; no much larger clone sits a single base away. The CDR3 regions of human TCRbeta chains were analyzed by immunosequencing. The authors' analysis ran thus. TCRs in the repertoires were compared against a reference library of SARS-CoV-2-specific TCRs that had been generated with the MIRA antigen-specificity platform. Breadth was defined as the fraction of unique TCRs that were SARS-CoV-2-associated, and depth was defined as the fraction of total T cells that were SARS-CoV-2-associated. Using the MIRA data, each spike-specific TCR was assigned both to the spike region to which the TCR was reactive and to a CD4 or CD8 class. Log10-transformed breadth and depth values were compared by one-way ANOVA with Sidak's multiple comparisons tests. Imported from immuneACCESS, the table was reduced by TCRdb to in-frame sequences with V and J called. These copies leave out some clones; in studies compared against another copy, an unresolved V gene accounts for under half, and the cause of the remainder is not known. For V, J and clone size, that table is used; D and trimming come from the DNA. For this sample there are over 75,000 clones; around 87% appear just once. Of the sample, about 28% falls within the top ten clones.

This entry is derived from a study of T cell responses to AZD1222 COVID-19 vaccine (dated by TCRdb to the early 2020s). Looking at the study overall: Because spike-specific TCR depth and breadth did not differ between the two schedules, AZD1222 recipients who got a second dose at roughly 4 weeks were pooled with those who got a second dose at roughly 12 weeks. TCR sequencing covered more than 230 trial participants: approximately 200 given two doses of AZD1222 and around 26 given two doses of MenACWY control vaccine. Trial participants were enrolled by age into 18-55, 56-69 and 70-plus year subgroups, with approximately 150, 30 and 60 TCR-sequenced participants respectively.

Spanning cysteine to phenylalanine, the CDR3 consists of 14 amino acids. Only the CDR3 part of the read is kept: 42 bases, read in frame from the first base. CDR1 SGHNT and CDR2 YYREEE were looked up in the germline V gene (reference sequence). V lost 4 bases and J lost 5 bases, and the count of bases not matched to a germline gene is 5. On the study overall, not on this receptor specifically: In the small 56-69-year group, the increase in depth fell short of significance, most likely because of low power. Spike-specific TCR breadth and depth rose significantly after two AZD1222 doses compared with day 0 and with MenACWY recipients. Conclusions about previously exposed vaccinees were limited because only six AZD1222 recipients were SARS-CoV-2 seropositive at baseline. Because no samples from the day 14 peak response were available, repertoires could be characterized only after the peak T cell response. Participants were mostly white British, with more females than males. The authors suggested clonal diversity may have been underestimated. Nearly half of unique spike-specific TCRs reportedly recognized epitopes outside regions mutated in the B.1.351 and B.1.1.7 variants. The vaccine-associated CD4 TCRs covered the entire spike protein, and the dominant responses fell in regions 160-218 and 743-854.

The time point label for this specimen denotes: baseline before first vaccination. Samples from vaccinated people were obtained from the UK trials COV001 and COV002, which included a single-blind randomized controlled phase 2/3 trial of AZD1222 (ChAdOx1 nCoV-19) in healthy adults. For TCRbeta chain sequencing, PBMC samples were collected from trial participants at day 0 and at day 28 after the second dose. Recombination connected TRBV5-4 to TRBJ2-7; 11 central bases correspond to TRBD1. This specimen was peripheral blood, taken on day 0 of AZD1222 vaccination. This TCR derives from an adult in good health. The CDR3 protein: CASSHGQGAHEQYF. The DNA sequence is TGTGCCAGCAGCCACGGACAGGGGGCCCACGAGCAGTACTTC.